Listed here are 20 T cell receptor beta chains from one sample, sequenced in a study of post-analysis software for immune sequencing data. Unique-molecular-identifier-tagged TCR beta cDNA libraries were used. Each CDR3 protein is one row after TCRdb ran MiXCR on the PCR reads. Among about 500,000 distinct CDR3 sequences, under 55% were seen once, and the ten largest hold over 10%. Their target antigens are unknown. Study-wide results and limits: The study found TRBV5-6, TRBV5-1 and TRBV20-1 among a few TRBV segments more frequent in patients than controls.

The sequencing sample was made of blood. Receptor source: a girl aged 10 to 17 with multiple sclerosis.

This clonotype has just a few counts. CDR3 residues: CATDPGTGLSEQYF. For the CDR3, the DNA is TGTGCCACCGACCCCGGGACAGGGTTATCCGAGCAGTACTTC. V usage is TRBV12-3 or TRBV12-4 and J usage is TRBJ2-4; 9 bases match TRBD1. The J call may be wrong; the DNA end is better matched by TRBJ2-7. The CDR3 contains 14 residues.

The chain is built from TRBV12-3 or TRBV12-4 and TRBJ2-7; a possible D gene is TRBD2 (5 bases). This CDR3 is built from 14 residues. Between the trimmed V and J ends, which lost 1 base and 6 bases, there was a span of 13 bases. CDR3 protein: CASSLGLLDPEQYF. In nucleotides, the CDR3 is TGTGCCAGCAGTTTAGGGCTACTAGATCCCGAGCAGTACTTC.

The table lists this clonotype with a count of one. For the CDR3, the DNA is TGCGCCAGCAGCTTGGTAGCAAGCGGGAACCATGAGCAGTTCTTC. It specifies CASSLVASGNHEQFF. V gene TRBV5-1 combines with J gene TRBJ2-1; 7 positions agree with TRBD2. Germline V gene lookup returns CDR1 SGHRS and CDR2 YFSETQ. The CDR3 loop spans 15 amino acids. Trimming removed 0 bases from V and 8 bases from J; junction bases left unmatched: 8.

A note on this clonotype: The junction departs from germline at one end; a sequencing error may be responsible. This chain joins TRBV6-1 and TRBJ2-7, with D possibly called TRBD1 or TRBD2 (5 bases each). There are 14 residues in the CDR3. CDR1 MNHNS and CDR2 SASEGT come from the germline V gene. CDR3 sequence reads: CASREEGLSYEQYF. For the CDR3, the DNA is TGTGCCAGCAGGGAAGAGGGGCTATCCTACGAGCAGTACTTC.

This chain joins TRBV7-2 and TRBJ2-1; D is unresolved. CDR3 length: 15 residues. V lost 5 bases and J 0 bases, leaving 11 bases between the germline ends. Germline V gene data show CDR1 as SGHTA and CDR2 as FQGNSA. CDR3 DNA: TGTGCCAGCAGCCGTCAAGGCTACTCCTACAATGAGCAGTTCTTC. Translation gives CASSRQGYSYNEQFF. Full variable domain (missing parts from reference TRBV7-2 and TRBJ2-1): GAGVSQSPSNKVTEKGKDVELRCDPISGHTALYWYRQSLGQGLEFLIYFQGNSAPDKSGLPSDRFSAERTGGSVSTLTIQRTQQEDSAVYLCASSRQGYSYNEQFFGPGTRLTVL.

V gene TRBV7-8 combines with J gene TRBJ2-5, with TRBD2 matching over 8 bases. The J call could be wrong; TRBJ2-7 is a better fit for the DNA end. The CDR3 has 15 residues. The germline gives CDR1 SGHVS, CDR2 FQNEAQ. This CDR3 reads CASSLESGGLYEQYF. The CDR3 DNA reads as TGTGCCAGCAGCTTAGAATCGGGAGGGCTCTACGAGCAGTACTTC.

This chain connects TRBV28 to TRBJ2-7, with D possibly TRBD2 on 5 matching bases. The DNA end lines up better with TRBJ2-5; the J call may be wrong. The CDR3 has 14 residues. Germline CDR1 reads MDHEN; CDR2 reads SYDVKM. This chain's CDR3 is CASGRASKWKTQYF. Written as DNA, the CDR3 is TGTGCCAGCGGGCGGGCTAGTAAGTGGAAGACCCAGTACTTC.

This clonotype occurred a few times. The chain combines TRBV20-1 with TRBJ2-7; D is ambiguous. Germline V lookup: CDR1 DFQATT, CDR2 SNEGSKA (reference sequence). The germline V and J ends were trimmed by 3 bases and 4 bases, with 13 bases remaining between them. The CDR3 spans 13 residues. Here the CDR3 reads CSASPTGLYEQYF. Written as DNA, the CDR3 is TGCAGTGCTAGCCCCACTGGGCTGTACGAGCAGTACTTC.

The sample holds many counts of this clonotype. This chain links TRBV16 with TRBJ2-7, with D tentatively TRBD2 (6 bases). The CDR3 covers 14 residues. The V and J ends lost 2 bases and 5 bases respectively, with 13 bases between them. Germline CDR1 reads KGHSY; CDR2 reads FQNENV. DNA for the CDR3: TGTGCCAGCAGCCAAACTCAGCTAGCGAACGAGCAGTACTTC. Translated: CASSQTQLANEQYF.

V is TRBV12-3 or TRBV12-4 and J is TRBJ2-5; 9 positions match TRBD1. The J call is uncertain, as TRBJ2-7 better fits the DNA end. This CDR3 contains 14 residues. The DNA for the CDR3 is TGTGCCAGCACACAGGGGGCCACTTCGGGCGAGCAGTACTTC. Protein sequence: CASTQGATSGEQYF.

The chain links TRBV11-2 to TRBJ2-1; the match to TRBD1 covers 7 bases. This CDR3 region has 16 residues. After removal of 6 bases from V and 3 bases from J, the junction contained 11 bases not matched to a gene. In germline, CDR1 is SGHAT, CDR2 FQNNGV. The CDR3 coding sequence is TGTGCCAGCAGTTCATTTCAGGGGGTTGACTACAATGAGCAGTTCTTC. The encoded protein is CASSSFQGVDYNEQFF.

The rearrangement uses TRBV12-3 or TRBV12-4 and TRBJ2-7, with D possibly TRBD2 on 6 matching bases. V was clipped by 5 bases and J by 6 bases, with 23 bases between them. CDR3 size: 16 residues. The CDR3 DNA follows: TGTGCCAGCAGTATACCGACTCCGGGACTCCGGGGCGAGCAGTACTTC. It translates to CASSIPTPGLRGEQYF.

This chain links TRBV7-9 with TRBJ1-4, with a possible D match to TRBD1 (5 bases). Germline V gene lookup returns CDR1 SEHNR and CDR2 FQNEAQ (reference sequence). The CDR3 consists of 14 residues. The germline V and J ends were trimmed by 5 bases and 0 bases, with 7 bases remaining between them. CDR3 sequence: CASSQTATNEKLFF. For the CDR3, the DNA is TGTGCCAGCAGCCAGACAGCAACTAATGAAAAACTGTTTTTT.

The rearrangement joins TRBV28 to TRBJ1-1, with D perhaps TRBD1 (5 bases). The germline V gene has CDR1 MDHEN and CDR2 SYDVKM. Deletions cut 5 bases from V and 4 bases from J, with 11 bases between. The CDR3 spans 13 residues. The CDR3 is CASSQGTTTEAFF. CDR3 nucleotide sequence: TGTGCCAGCAGTCAAGGGACGACCACTGAAGCTTTCTTT.

The V gene is TRBV12-3 or TRBV12-4, the J gene TRBJ1-1; D possibly corresponds to TRBD1 (5 bases). The CDR3 extends over 14 amino acids. V shed 5 bases and J shed 1 base, with 11 bases lying between them. The DNA of the CDR3 is TGTGCCAGCAGTGGGGGGGTGAGGAACACTGAAGCTTTCTTT. The encoded protein is CASSGGVRNTEAFF.

This chain links TRBV20-1 with TRBJ2-3, with D tentatively TRBD2 (6 bases). The germline V gene has CDR1 DFQATT and CDR2 SNEGSKA (reference sequence). The CDR3 totals 14 residues. V lost 5 bases to trimming and J lost 2 bases, with 14 bases between them. CDR3 sequence reads: CSALGLPYTDTQYF. For the CDR3, the DNA is TGCAGTGCTCTGGGACTTCCGTACACAGATACGCAGTATTTT.

The chain carries TRBV6-5 and TRBJ1-2; 8 bases are shared with TRBD1. Germline V gene sequence: CDR1 MNHEY, CDR2 SVGAGI. The CDR3 length is 16 residues. The V gene end was trimmed by 2 bases and the J gene end by 0 bases; junction bases not matched to a gene: 5. This chain's CDR3 is CASSYGRGPSNYGYTF. The CDR3 bases are TGTGCCAGCAGTTACGGCAGGGGGCCCTCTAACTATGGCTACACCTTC.

This clonotype was recorded once. This chain uses TRBV11-2 with TRBJ1-1, with D uncertain. Germline V gene sequence: CDR1 SGHAT, CDR2 FQNNGV. This CDR3 region has 15 residues. V was cut by 0 bases and J by 5 bases, with 13 bases left in between. DNA of the CDR3: TGTGCCAGCAGCTTAGATGGGCTCTACGGGACTGAAGCTTTCTTT. Its translation: CASSLDGLYGTEAFF.

The chain is built from TRBV3-1 and TRBJ1-2; D ambiguous. Trimming took 4 bases from V and 7 from J, leaving 7 bases between them. The germline CDR1 and CDR2 sequences are LGHDT and YNNKEL (reference sequence). The CDR3 has 11 residues. CDR3 region: CASSRSFGYTF. In DNA form, the CDR3 reads TGTGCCAGCAGCCGGAGTTTTGGCTACACCTTC. Full variable domain (remainder filled in from reference TRBV3-1 and TRBJ1-2): DTAVSQTPKYLVTQMGNDKSIKCEQNLGHDTMYWYKQDSKKFLKIMFSYNNKELIINETVPNRFSPKSPDKAHLNLHINSLELGDSAVYFCASSRSFGYTFGSGTRLTVV.

DNA of the CDR3: TGCGCCAGCAGCCAGGGGCGGGACGGGACCCTCACAGATACGCAGTATTTT. Its protein product is CASSQGRDGTLTDTQYF. The chain couples TRBV4-1 to TRBJ2-3; tentatively, D is TRBD2 (6 bases). V lost 3 bases and J 2 bases, leaving 18 bases between the germline ends. The CDR3 sequence is 17 residues long. From germline, CDR1 is MGHRA and CDR2 YSYEKL.